This TCR beta chain was captured in a study of Ad26.COV2.S vaccination and SARS-CoV-2 variants. Study-level background: COV1001, an Ad26.COV2.S trial, supplied this vaccine-arm donor.

Note on this clone: What it recognizes is unknown.

General study findings and limits: People given the vaccine had a wider spike-specific TCR breadth than placebo recipients did. Total T cell responses may have been underestimated by the TCR breadth and depth analyses.

Germline CDR1 is SEHNR and CDR2 is FQNEAQ (reference sequence). The CDR3 is 13 residues long. Trimming removed 5 bases at V and 6 bases at J, with 10 bases between. Treatment indicated: 15 to 20 received Ad26.COV2.S at low or high dose, single or two shots; about 5 received placebo; per-sample allocation not given. Specimen acquisition occurred on day 63 following the initial vaccine or placebo injection. In the vaccine, an Ad26 vector expressed the SARS-CoV-2 spike of the Wuhan strain. TCRdb's copy holds only in-frame clones and misses some; the assay was immunoSEQ multiplex PCR. This table has hundreds of thousands of clones, around 90% appearing once.

This chain connects TRBV7-9 to TRBJ2-2, with D hard to call. The sequence came from a person between 18 and 60 years old who received the Ad26.COV2.S COVID-19 vaccine or a placebo. Here the sequenced sample was peripheral blood, taken in a trial of Ad26.COV2.S vaccine versus placebo. In DNA, the CDR3 is TGTGCCAGCAGCCCAATGGGGTCCGGGGAGCTGTTTTTT. This sequence encodes CASSPMGSGELFF.